This entry lists 10 T cell receptor beta chains sequenced from one sample in a study of T cell responses to AZD1222 COVID-19 vaccine (dated by TCRdb to the early 2020s). The time point label for this specimen denotes: about 28 days (+/-7) after the second vaccine dose. Libraries came from the immunoSEQ multiplex PCR assay. Sourced from immuneACCESS, this table was stored by TCRdb with only in-frame sequences that have V and J called. A share of the clones is absent; for the studies checked, an unresolved V gene accounts for under half, and the remainder has no known explanation. Present in this sample are some 120,000 clones, more than 65% of which were seen just once. Roughly a quarter of the sample is taken by the ten largest. Sequencing used peripheral blood, obtained 28 days after the second AZD1222 dose. All receptors come from an adult who received the AZD1222 COVID-19 vaccine.

This CDR3 is CASRSRGSGNTIYF. The CDR3 DNA sequence: TGTGCCAGCAGATCCAGGGGGTCTGGAAACACCATATATTTT. The chain employs TRBV5-5 and TRBJ1-3; 7 bases map to TRBD1. The germline V gene encodes CDR1 SGHKS and CDR2 YYEKEE (reference sequence). The CDR3 has 14 residues. After removal of 5 bases from V and 1 base from J, the junction contained 3 bases not matched to a gene.

In the case of this clone: Compared with germline, one end of the junction differs, possibly owing to a read error. The rearrangement uses TRBV7-7 and TRBJ2-2; D ambiguous. CDR3 length equals 15 residues. In germline, CDR1 is SSHAT, CDR2 FNYEAQ (reference sequence). CDR3 protein: CASSWGTKNTGELFF. DNA for the CDR3: TGTGCTAGCAGCTGGGGAACTAAAAACACCGGGGAGCTGTTTTTT.

The rearrangement joins TRBV30 to TRBJ2-7; 15 bases map to TRBD2. The junction had 6 bases not matched to a gene; V was cut back by 1 base and J by 2 bases. Germline V CDR1 and CDR2: GTSNPN, SVGIG (reference sequence). The CDR3 sequence is 17 residues long. The CDR3 sequence: CAWSEGTSGGHTYEQYF. The CDR3 DNA follows: TGTGCCTGGAGTGAGGGGACTAGCGGGGGGCATACCTACGAGCAGTACTTC.

This clone was observed once. The chain couples TRBV5-1 to TRBJ2-1, with D maybe TRBD2 (7 bases). This CDR3 is built from 16 residues. From germline, CDR1 is SGHRS and CDR2 YFSETQ. V was shortened by 4 bases and J by 4 bases, with 18 bases between the two germline ends. CDR3 bases: TGCGCCAGCAGCGCGGACGGGGGGCGCCCTTACAATGAGCAGTTCTTC. Translated, it gives CASSADGGRPYNEQFF.

The chain uses TRBV27 and TRBJ1-5, with a tentative D call TRBD1 (6 bases). Germline CDR1 MNHEY, CDR2 SMNVEV (reference sequence). This CDR3 contains 15 residues. The ends were cut back, 5 bases at V and 2 bases at J, with 13 bases in the middle. The CDR3 is CASSPQGRGNQPQHF. The CDR3 DNA is TGTGCCAGCAGTCCCCAGGGGCGAGGCAATCAGCCCCAGCATTTT.

The rearrangement joins TRBV7-8 to TRBJ1-2, with 11 bases fitting TRBD1. Germline V lookup: CDR1 SGHVS, CDR2 FQNEAQ. The CDR3 is made up of 14 amino acids. The ends lost 3 bases at V and 4 bases at J; junction bases unmatched: 1. The CDR3 bases are TGTGCCAGCAGCTTCGGACAGGGGGCCTATGGCTACACCTTC. It translates to CASSFGQGAYGYTF.

The chain employs TRBV7-2 and TRBJ1-6; D not resolved. The CDR3 runs 13 residues. V lost 5 bases, J lost 7 bases, and 9 bases lay in between. Germline V gene lookup returns CDR1 SGHTA and CDR2 FQGNSA. DNA of the CDR3: TGTGCCAGCAGCGCCGTGGGAAATTCACCCCTCCACTTT. It codes for CASSAVGNSPLHF.

V and J are TRBV5-4 and TRBJ2-7; a weak D match, TRBD1 (6 bases). Trimming pared 4 bases from V and 9 bases from J, leaving 20 bases between. The CDR3 spans 14 residues. Germline assignment: CDR1 SGHNT and CDR2 YYREEE (reference sequence). CDR3 sequence reads: CASSPGQQPWVQYF. CDR3 bases: TGTGCCAGCAGCCCTGGACAGCAACCCTGGGTGCAGTACTTC.

V is TRBV20-1 and J is TRBJ2-7; D not resolved. The V end was cut by 3 bases, the J end by 2 bases, with 8 bases between. Germline values: CDR1 DFQATT, CDR2 SNEGSKA (reference sequence). The CDR3 totals 12 residues. The CDR3 nucleotides are TGCAGTGCTAGTAGTCGCGCCTACGAGCAGTACTTC. Its protein is CSASSRAYEQYF.

The V and J genes are TRBV19 and TRBJ1-1, with D possibly being TRBD1 (6 bases). V lost 3 bases, J lost 2 bases, and 10 bases lay in between. This CDR3 comprises 14 residues. From germline, CDR1 is LNHDA and CDR2 SQIVND (reference sequence). CDR3 DNA sequence: TGTGCCAGTAGTATTGGGGGCGATAACACTGAAGCTTTCTTT. It is translated as CASSIGGDNTEAFF.